Below, one T cell receptor (beta chain) is given with its context. Its antigen is not known. This record comes from a study of long-term antiretroviral therapy in people with HIV. General study results and limits: The repertoire was dominated at all time points by clones expanded before ART.

The trim removed 4 bases at V and 0 bases at J, leaving 10 bases unmatched. This CDR3 contains 17 residues. The germline gives CDR1 SGHRS, CDR2 YFSETQ. Per individual, the PBMC samples numbered at least one pre-ART and at least two post-ART. The libraries were made with immunoSEQ v3.0 at survey level. TCRdb keeps only in-frame clones here, not all; method: immunoSEQ multiplex PCR. This table holds more than 25,000 clones, about 88% found once. Sequencing used unsorted PBMCs, obtained about 5 years before starting antiretroviral therapy. The origin of this receptor is a man aged 50-59 years with HIV. The chain has TRBV5-1 and TRBJ1-3; TRBD1 matches 7 bases. The CDR3 nucleotides are TGCGCCAGCAGCCCGGGACAGACCACTTCCTCTGGAAACACCATATATTTT. Protein product: CASSPGQTTSSGNTIYF.